What follows are 21 T cell receptor beta chains derived from one specimen sequenced in a study of shared clonotypes between healthy human individuals. Produced via immunoSEQ multiplex PCR; TCRdb's table is partial and in-frame only. The sample lists fewer than 500,000 clones; almost 80% were seen once. Sequenced sample: PBMCs. Every receptor here comes from a middle-aged woman in good health. Some clones in this sample may be carry-over from other donors' samples.

The CDR3 DNA sequence: TGTGCCGCCGAGGCTGGGTACGAGCAGTACTTC. Translated: CAAEAGYEQYF. The chain carries TRBV11-3 and TRBJ2-5; D ambiguous. The tail of the sequence fits TRBJ2-7 better, so the J call may be wrong. The germline V gene encodes CDR1 SGHNT and CDR2 YENEEA. The CDR3 totals 11 residues.

The J gene is TRBJ2-7, the V gene TRBV6-1, with D hard to call. Germline V gene lookup returns CDR1 MNHNS and CDR2 SASEGT. Trimming took off 3 bases at V and 7 bases at J, with 10 bases between the two ends. The CDR3 is 12 amino acids. The CDR3 DNA reads as TGTGCCAGCAGTGATCGCCTTGGGGAGCAGTACTTC. It codes for CASSDRLGEQYF.

V is TRBV4-2 and J is TRBJ1-5; D is unclear. V was pared by 8 bases and J by 4 bases, with 12 bases between. The germline gives CDR1 LGHNA, CDR2 YNFKEQ. The CDR3 has 13 residues. The CDR3 reads CASSISSNQPQHF. CDR3 sequence (DNA): TGTGCCAGCTCGATTTCTTCTAATCAGCCCCAGCATTTT.

The chain links TRBV7-3 to TRBJ2-1; the match to TRBD2 covers 11 bases. The CDR3 runs 17 residues. Per germline, CDR1 SGHTA and CDR2 FQGTGA. Trimming at V came to 2 bases and at J to 8 bases, leaving 11 bases not matched to a gene. CDR3 nucleotide sequence: TGTGCCAGCAGCTTAGGGAGACTAGCGGGAAAGGCGGATGAGCAGTTCTTC. Its translation is CASSLGRLAGKADEQFF.

The chain couples TRBV27 to TRBJ1-2; D is undetermined. Germline loops: CDR1 MNHEY, CDR2 SMNVEV (reference sequence). This CDR3 spans 16 amino acids. Trimming shortened V by 0 bases and J by 0 bases, and 11 bases separated the two germline ends. CDR3 sequence: CASSLSSGRANYGYTF. The CDR3 bases are TGTGCCAGCAGTTTATCGTCCGGACGGGCTAACTATGGCTACACCTTC.

This clone came up once. This chain joins TRBV7-9 and TRBJ1-2; possibly TRBD1 for D (5 bases). CDR3 size: 15 residues. The V end lost 2 bases, the J end lost 6 bases, and 16 bases lay between the germline ends. Germline V CDR1 and CDR2: SEHNR, FQNEAQ (reference sequence). CDR3 protein: CASSLNEGRVNGYTF. CDR3 in DNA: TGTGCCAGCAGCTTAAACGAGGGCAGGGTGAATGGCTACACCTTC.

The V call is TRBV7-6, the J call TRBJ2-5; 8 bases fit TRBD1. There are 13 residues in the CDR3. Trimming took 5 bases from V and 3 from J; bases not matched to a gene: 2. The germline gives CDR1 SGHVS, CDR2 FNYEAQ. CDR3 nucleotide sequence: TGTGCCAGCAGCGAGACAGGGGAAGAGACCCAGTACTTC. Translated: CASSETGEETQYF.

Comment on this clone: This same CDR3 is encoded by further DNA sequences in the sample. The chain has TRBV28 and TRBJ2-7; weak D call: TRBD2 (6 bases). V lost 7 bases and J 4 bases, leaving 11 bases between the germline ends. The CDR3 totals 12 residues. CDR1 is MDHEN and CDR2 is SYDVKM in the germline V gene. The CDR3 DNA sequence: TGTGCCAGCAAGCAGGGAGGATACGAGCAGTACTTC. It encodes CASKQGGYEQYF.

The V and J genes are TRBV25-1 and TRBJ2-1; 8 nucleotides line up with TRBD2. Germline CDR1 MGHDK, CDR2 SYGVNS. This CDR3 region has 16 residues. J lost 6 bases, V lost 6 bases, and 13 bases had no gene match. The CDR3 nucleotides read TGTGCCAGCAGCCCAAACCAGGCGGGAGGTGGCAATGAGCAGTTCTTC. This translates into CASSPNQAGGGNEQFF.

V gene TRBV20-1 combines with J gene TRBJ1-1, with 8 bases aligning to TRBD1. The CDR3 runs 11 residues. The ends lost 3 bases at V and 11 bases at J; junction bases unmatched: 5. Germline CDR1 is DFQATT and CDR2 is SNEGSKA (reference sequence). CDR3 residues: CSARTGQVAFF. The DNA for the CDR3 is TGCAGTGCTAGGACGGGACAGGTGGCTTTCTTT.

The chain combines TRBV19 with TRBJ2-2; the match to TRBD2 covers 8 bases. Germline-derived CDR1 and CDR2 are LNHDA and SQIVND (reference sequence). The CDR3 length is 14 residues. J lost 6 bases, V lost 5 bases, and 5 bases had no gene match. The CDR3 loop reads CASSPRGGPGELFF. The CDR3 coding sequence is TGTGCCAGTAGTCCCCGGGGGGGTCCCGGGGAGCTGTTTTTT.

This clone was counted between two and nine times. In the same sample, other DNA sequences code for this CDR3. The chain joins TRBV19 to TRBJ2-1; D is undetermined. This CDR3 is 13 amino acids long. V was shortened by 0 bases and J by 5 bases, with 5 bases between the two germline ends. Germline CDR1 and CDR2: LNHDA and SQIVND (reference sequence). The CDR3 DNA follows: TGTGCCAGTAGTATAGATCGGGACAATGAGCAGTTCTTC. This encodes CASSIDRDNEQFF.

This rearrangement joins TRBV11-2 to TRBJ2-7; D ambiguous. The CDR3 extends over 15 amino acids. The germline V and J ends were trimmed by 0 bases and 2 bases, with 11 bases remaining between them. Germline assignment: CDR1 SGHAT and CDR2 FQNNGV. CDR3 region: CASSLDLPQTYEQYF. The CDR3 DNA follows: TGTGCCAGCAGCTTAGATCTTCCGCAGACCTACGAGCAGTACTTC.

The chain carries TRBV6-1 and TRBJ1-1; TRBD1 aligns across 7 bases. Germline CDR1 reads MNHNS; CDR2 reads SASEGT. V shed 10 bases, J shed 1 base, and the junction held 6 bases outside the gene matches. The length of the CDR3 is 13 residues. This CDR3 reads CAIRGNWNTEAFF. The CDR3 region has the DNA TGTGCCATCAGGGGGAATTGGAACACTGAAGCTTTCTTT.

This chain links TRBV6-1 with TRBJ2-7, with a possible D match to TRBD2 (6 bases). V was trimmed by 6 bases and J by 5 bases, leaving 11 bases between them. From germline, CDR1 is MNHNS and CDR2 SASEGT. This CDR3 spans 12 amino acids. The CDR3 DNA sequence: TGTGCCAGCAGGACTAGTTCCCACGAGCAGTACTTC. Translated, it gives CASRTSSHEQYF.

V is TRBV7-9 and J is TRBJ2-1; 8 nucleotides agree with TRBD2. The CDR3 consists of 14 residues. Germline assignment: CDR1 SEHNR and CDR2 FQNEAQ (reference sequence). V gave up 0 bases and J gave up 8 bases; unmatched junction bases: 3. CDR3 loop: CASSLAGLVDEQFF. CDR3 DNA: TGTGCCAGCAGCTTAGCGGGACTAGTTGATGAGCAGTTCTTC.

The sample holds a few counts of this clone. The chain has TRBV6-5 and TRBJ1-5; unclear D gene. Germline loops: CDR1 MNHEY, CDR2 SVGAGI. This CDR3 is built from 13 residues. Trimming pared 5 bases from V and 0 bases from J, leaving 5 bases between. The CDR3 protein is CASSRSSNQPQHF. CDR3 in DNA: TGTGCCAGCAGTCGAAGTAGCAATCAGCCCCAGCATTTT.

The V and J genes are TRBV11-2 and TRBJ2-1; D uncertain. The V gene's germline CDR1 is SGHAT and CDR2 FQNNGV. The CDR3 contains 11 residues. Trimming cost V 0 bases and J 9 bases, with 3 bases left between them. This CDR3 reads CASSLDFEQFF. The CDR3 bases are TGTGCCAGCAGCTTAGATTTTGAGCAGTTCTTC.

V gene TRBV4-2 combines with J gene TRBJ2-7; TRBD2 is a possible D gene (6 bases). The germline V gene encodes CDR1 LGHNA and CDR2 YNFKEQ. V was cut by 2 bases and J by 0 bases, with 11 bases left in between. The length of the CDR3 is 15 residues. The CDR3 DNA reads as TGTGCCAGCAGCCAATTTAGCGGTACCTCCTACGAGCAGTACTTC. This translates into CASSQFSGTSYEQYF.

A note on this clone: A far larger clone is a single base away, which makes a read error likely. The CDR3 region has the DNA TGCAGCGTTGATGGAGGGGTAAGAGCTAACTATGGCTACACCTTC. This codes for CSVDGGVRANYGYTF. This sequence joins TRBV29-1 and TRBJ1-2, with a possible D match to TRBD1 (5 bases). The germline CDR1 and CDR2 sequences are SQVTM and ANQGSEA. The CDR3 covers 15 residues. V lost 3 bases to trimming and J lost 0 bases, with 14 bases between them.

The chain joins TRBV19 to TRBJ1-5, with unresolved D. Germline assignment: CDR1 LNHDA and CDR2 SQIVND (reference sequence). This CDR3 has 15 amino acids. V lost 3 bases and J lost 3, with 12 bases in between. The CDR3 loop is CASSIPPGLNQPQHF. CDR3 nucleotide sequence: TGTGCCAGTAGTATCCCGCCAGGCCTCAATCAGCCCCAGCATTTT.